The next 7 T cell receptor beta chains were all read from a single sample in a study of PD-1 blockade in classical Hodgkin lymphoma. As for time point: newly diagnosed, previously untreated cHL patient sample. PBMCs, once thawed, yielded CD8+ T cells isolated by magnetic negative selection. The assay was immunoSEQ multiplex PCR, and TCRdb's table has in-frame clones only and misses some. The table has almost 9,500 clones, about 91% seen once; the top ten hold roughly 8%. The sequencing input was CD8+ T cells from blood. The origin of the receptors is a human donor with classical Hodgkin lymphoma.

The table lists this clone with a count of one. The CDR3 bases are TGTGCCAGCAGTCACATCGGGGTAGCGGGAGCATACGAGCAGTACTTC. It is translated as CASSHIGVAGAYEQYF. The V gene is TRBV27, the J gene TRBJ2-7; 9 positions match TRBD2. V lost 5 bases and J lost 4; bases outside the gene matches: 12. Germline CDR1 reads MNHEY; CDR2 reads SMNVEV (reference sequence). The CDR3 sequence is 16 residues long.

The CDR3 bases are TGTGCCAGCAGCTTTTCCGGGACAGGATTGAGCGAGCAGTACTTC. This codes for CASSFSGTGLSEQYF. The rearrangement uses TRBV13 and TRBJ2-7; 8 nucleotides agree with TRBD1. The CDR3 sequence is 15 residues long. The germline gives CDR1 PRHDT, CDR2 FYEKMQ (reference sequence). Trimming at V came to 3 bases and at J to 6 bases, leaving 10 bases not matched to a gene.

The chain combines TRBV4-1 with TRBJ1-5; TRBD1 is a possible D gene (6 bases). The CDR3 covers 15 residues. Germline CDR1 reads MGHRA; CDR2 reads YSYEKL. Trimming pared 2 bases from V and 6 bases from J, leaving 14 bases between. The CDR3 DNA reads as TGCGCCAGCAGCCAAATCCAGGGGACCGGTCAGCCCCAGCATTTT. This gives the protein CASSQIQGTGQPQHF.

This clone was found once. The chain carries TRBV19 and TRBJ2-1; 12 bases are a match to TRBD2. This CDR3 has 17 amino acids. CDR1 is LNHDA, CDR2 SQIVND, per germline (reference sequence). The V segment lost 4 bases and the J segment 4 bases; nucleotides outside the gene matches: 8. The CDR3 nucleotides are TGTGCCAGTAGTACTTCACTAGCGGGAGGAGGATACAATGAGCAGTTCTTC. Encoded protein: CASSTSLAGGGYNEQFF.

The chain is built from TRBV11-2 and TRBJ2-7; 8 nucleotides align to TRBD2. This CDR3 comprises 17 residues. The germline gives CDR1 SGHAT, CDR2 FQNNGV. V was clipped by 0 bases and J by 5 bases; unmatched bases: 12. CDR3 in DNA: TGTGCCAGCAGCTTAGATCTCCCCTCAGCGGGAGCCCACGAGCAGTACTTC. Protein: CASSLDLPSAGAHEQYF. The full variable domain, in which reference TRBV11-2 and TRBJ2-7 provide the parts outside the CDR3, is EAGVAQSPRYKIIEKRQSVAFWCNPISGHATLYWYQQILGQGPKLLIQFQNNGVVDDSQLPKDRFSAERLKGVDSTLKIQPAKLEDSAVYLCASSLDLPSAGAHEQYFGPGTRLTVT.

The rearrangement uses TRBV10-3 and TRBJ2-6, with D maybe TRBD2 (6 bases). Per germline, CDR1 ENHRY and CDR2 SYGVKD. The germline V and J ends were trimmed by 4 bases and 0 bases, with 10 bases remaining between them. The CDR3 loop spans 16 amino acids. This CDR3 is CAISGLVISGANVLTF. The DNA of the CDR3 is TGTGCCATCAGTGGACTAGTCATCTCTGGGGCCAACGTCCTGACTTTC.

This chain connects TRBV27 to TRBJ2-7; tentatively, D is TRBD1 (5 bases). V was shortened by 4 bases and J by 3 bases, with 19 bases between the two germline ends. This CDR3 has 16 residues. Germline CDR1 is MNHEY and CDR2 is SMNVEV (reference sequence). In nucleotides, the CDR3 is TGTGCCAGCAGTTCTACACCGTGGACAATTTACTACGAGCAGTACTTC. The encoded protein is CASSSTPWTIYYEQYF.